The text below deals with one TCR beta chain. Per germline, CDR1 SGHTA and CDR2 FQGNSA. The CDR3 sequence is 15 residues long. This sample stems from a study of monozygotic twins with inflammatory bowel disease. One entry per CDR3 protein, without DNA, is what TCRdb gives after re-calling the 5' RACE reads. This table lists nearly 450,000 distinct CDR3 sequences. The chain uses TRBV7-2 and TRBJ2-5; the D call of TRBD1 rests on TCRdb alone, since no DNA is present to check it. The sample taken for sequencing was blood. The source of this sequence is a human donor with ulcerative colitis or Crohn's disease, or a healthy co-twin of an affected twin (not recorded which). The CDR3 protein is CTSSLQTGLQETQYF.